This T cell receptor beta chain came from a study of cytomegalovirus exposure and HLA in healthy donors. Notes on the study in general: The investigators catalogued about 170 TCR beta chains as cytomegalovirus-associated. A link between a missense DCLRE1C variant and TCR beta V- and J-gene trimming emerged from a later analysis.

13 Jbeta primers and 60 Vbeta primers were used for the PCR. Sequenced by immunoSEQ multiplex PCR; TCRdb stores in-frame clones only, minus some. The data show about 100,000 clones, 79% seen once. Points on this clone: Its antigen is currently unknown.

Source material: PBMCs. The sequence derives from a woman between 40 and 50 years old in good health and CMV-seronegative.

As DNA, the CDR3 is TGTGCCAGCAGCTTGAAGGCAGGGGCTACCCTCTCTGGAAACACCATATATTTT. Translating gives CASSLKAGATLSGNTIYF. The chain is built from TRBV5-8 and TRBJ1-3; D is possibly TRBD1 (6 bases). Germline V CDR1 and CDR2: SGHTS, YDEGEE. Between the trimmed V and J ends, which lost 1 base and 0 bases, there was a span of 17 bases. This CDR3 has 18 amino acids.